These T cell receptor beta chains were read from a single sample in a study of blood T cell repertoires in COVID-19. Method: immunoSEQ multiplex PCR; TCRdb's copy keeps in-frame clones and lacks some. This sample has roughly 230,000 clones, with 80% to 85% found just once. Source material: peripheral blood. Receptor source: a man aged 50 to 60 with active or convalescent COVID-19. Both conserved end residues are part of each CDR3. D genes are given only for firm matches. Only part of the rows carry a size: once, few, many, or a class if the clone is expanded.

clone_size	v_call	d_call	j_call	cdr3_aa	cdr3_nt
.	TRBV9	.	TRBJ2-5	CASSVGVFGRVETQYF	TGTGCCAGCAGCGTAGGGGTCTTTGGCAGGGTTGAGACCCAGTACTTC
.	TRBV6-5	TRBD1	TRBJ2-7	CASSYYRTGTYEQYF	TGTGCCAGCAGTTACTATAGGACAGGGACCTACGAGCAGTACTTC
.	TRBV5-1	TRBD1	TRBJ2-3	CASSPPTGAHTDTQYF	TGCGCCAGCAGCCCCCCGACAGGGGCCCACACAGATACGCAGTATTTT
many	TRBV2	.	TRBJ1-2	CASSEPRTALSGYTF	TGTGCCAGCAGTGAACCGAGGACAGCCCTTAGTGGCTACACCTTC
.	TRBV3-1/TRBV3-2	TRBD2	TRBJ2-2	CASSRTSGGTDTGELFF	TGTGCCAGCAGCCGGACTAGCGGGGGGACGGACACCGGGGAGCTGTTTTTT
.	TRBV4-2	TRBD2	TRBJ2-5	CASSPLAGVETQYF	TGTGCCAGCAGCCCCCTAGCGGGGGTCGAGACCCAGTACTTC
.	TRBV28	.	TRBJ1-1	CASSRRAGRNTEAFF	TGTGCCAGCAGCCGCCGAGCGGGGAGGAACACTGAAGCTTTCTTT
.	TRBV30	.	TRBJ2-7	CAWTRADEQYF	TGTGCCTGGACGAGGGCGGACGAGCAGTACTTC
few	TRBV27	.	TRBJ1-1	CASSPQGSWATEAFF	TGTGCCAGCAGTCCACAGGGAAGTTGGGCCACTGAAGCTTTCTTT
.	TRBV20-1	TRBD1	TRBJ1-1	CSASPTLTGGYEAFF	TGCAGTGCTAGTCCCACCCTGACAGGGGGGTATGAAGCTTTCTTT
.	TRBV11-2	.	TRBJ1-1	CASSLVRGGMTEAFF	TGTGCCAGCAGCTTAGTAAGGGGCGGTATGACTGAAGCTTTCTTT
.	TRBV5-5	.	TRBJ2-7	CASSLSMHEQYF	TGTGCCAGCAGCTTGTCTATGCACGAGCAGTACTTC
.	TRBV7-3	.	TRBJ1-1	CASSPGGGGQAFF	TGTGCCAGCAGCCCCGGGGGCGGGGGGCAAGCTTTCTTT
.	TRBV12-3/TRBV12-4	.	TRBJ2-3	CASSLLQGDTQYF	TGTGCCAGCAGTCTCCTACAGGGAGATACGCAGTATTTT
.	TRBV28	TRBD1	TRBJ2-6	CASSFVGQGVPGANVLTF	TGTGCCAGCAGTTTTGTGGGACAGGGGGTCCCAGGGGCCAACGTCCTGACTTTC
.	TRBV27	.	TRBJ1-2	CASMGSGLNYGYTF	TGTGCCAGTATGGGGAGTGGGCTTAACTATGGCTACACCTTC
.	TRBV28	TRBD1	TRBJ2-3	CASSLYGGTGSRDTQYF	TGTGCCAGCAGTTTGTACGGTGGGACAGGTTCAAGAGATACGCAGTATTTT
once	TRBV7-3	.	TRBJ2-7	CASSPDQGFEQYF	TGTGCCAGCAGCCCAGATCAGGGGTTCGAGCAGTACTTC
.	TRBV19	.	TRBJ1-5	CASSPYSNSNQPQHF	TGTGCCAGTAGTCCCTACAGCAATAGCAATCAGCCCCAGCATTTT
.	TRBV19	TRBD2	TRBJ2-1	CATLRGGGGRNEQFF	TGTGCCACCCTCCGGGGGGGCGGGGGGAGGAATGAGCAGTTCTTC
once	TRBV3-1/TRBV3-2	.	TRBJ2-5	CASSPRGRETQYF	TGTGCCAGCAGCCCCAGGGGTCGGGAGACCCAGTACTTC
.	TRBV9	.	TRBJ1-4	CASSVTATNEKLFF	TGTGCCAGCAGCGTAACAGCAACTAATGAAAAACTGTTTTTT
.	TRBV10-3	TRBD2	TRBJ2-5	CAISRKTSGGFQETQYF	TGTGCCATCAGCAGAAAGACTAGCGGGGGGTTTCAAGAGACCCAGTACTTC
.	TRBV6-4	.	TRBJ2-1	CASSENSPGWNEQFF	TGTGCCAGCAGCGAAAACTCGCCGGGGTGGAATGAGCAGTTCTTC
.	TRBV15	TRBD1	TRBJ2-7	CATSRTTGAEQYF	TGTGCCACCAGCAGAACAACAGGGGCCGAGCAGTACTTC
.	TRBV5-5	TRBD2	TRBJ2-3	CASSFGPGGTGDTQYF	TGTGCCAGCAGCTTCGGGCCCGGGGGGACTGGGGATACGCAGTATTTT
once	TRBV13	.	TRBJ2-7	CASSLGVGGGSYEQYF	TGTGCCAGCAGCTTAGGTGTTGGGGGCGGATCCTACGAGCAGTACTTC
.	TRBV2	TRBD2	TRBJ2-7	CASSGLAGARFAYEQYF	TGTGCCAGCAGCGGACTAGCGGGGGCCAGATTCGCCTACGAGCAGTACTTC
.	TRBV6-1	.	TRBJ1-5	CASSEAGRQPQHF	TGTGCCAGCAGTGAAGCAGGGAGACAGCCCCAGCATTTT
.	TRBV7-9	.	TRBJ2-1	CASSLELRGEQFF	TGTGCCAGCAGCTTAGAGCTGCGTGGTGAGCAGTTCTTC
once	TRBV7-2	.	TRBJ1-6	CASSLEPSNSPLHF	TGTGCCAGCAGTTTAGAGCCTTCTAATTCACCCCTCCACTTT